The sequence of this T cell receptor (beta chain) was determined in a study of blood T cell repertoires in COVID-19. With V trimmed by 7 bases and J by 6 bases, 14 bases remained unmatched. CDR1 MRHNA and CDR2 SNTAGT come from the germline V gene. CDR3 length: 16 residues. Clones were sequenced by immunoSEQ multiplex PCR, and TCRdb holds only the in-frame ones, with some missing. In the table there are nearly 200,000 clones, roughly 84% of which are singletons. This receptor was taken from a man aged 35 to 55 who had recovered from COVID-19. The material sequenced was PBMCs or T cells enriched from blood (not recorded which). The J gene is TRBJ2-3, the V gene TRBV6-4; 9 nucleotides line up with TRBD1. CDR3 nucleotide sequence: TGTGCCAGCACCCAACGACCGGGACAGGGTTCGGATACGCAGTATTTT. Translating it yields CASTQRPGQGSDTQYF.